One and the same sample provided the 18 T cell receptor beta chains below, sequenced in a study of early T cells in non-severe SARS-CoV-2 infection. TCRdb called the 5' RACE reads again in MiXCR, with one record for every CDR3 protein. The sample contains 65,000 to 85,000 distinct CDR3 sequences, around a sixth of which appear only once. The sample taken for sequencing was whole blood. These receptors all come from an adult who was a healthcare worker with PCR-confirmed SARS-CoV-2 infection or an uninfected control (not recorded which).

The rearrangement uses TRBV2 and TRBJ2-1, with 12 bases identical to TRBD2. CDR3 length: 15 residues. The trim removed 7 bases at V and 6 bases at J, leaving 7 bases unmatched. CDR1 is SNHLY, CDR2 FYNNEI, per germline. The CDR3 is CASTDSTSGSNEQFF. CDR3 DNA: TGTGCCAGCACTGATTCGACTAGCGGGAGCAATGAGCAGTTCTTC.

This clonotype came up a few times. The gene calls are TRBV2 and TRBJ2-3, with unresolved D. The ends were cut back, 7 bases at V and 11 bases at J, with 16 bases in the middle. This CDR3 has 12 amino acids. Germline CDR1 reads SNHLY; CDR2 reads FYNNEI. The CDR3 sequence: CASMLAVIGQYF. CDR3 nucleotide sequence: TGTGCCAGCATGCTTGCGGTGATCGGGCAGTATTTT.

The chain employs TRBV6-5 and TRBJ2-5; 9 bases match TRBD2. The trim removed 5 bases at V and 5 bases at J, leaving 12 bases unmatched. This CDR3 comprises 16 residues. Germline V lookup: CDR1 MNHEY, CDR2 SVGAGI. In DNA form, the CDR3 reads TGTGCCAGCAGTGTTATGGCGGGGGGGCTTTACGAGACCCAGTACTTC. Protein product: CASSVMAGGLYETQYF.

The rearrangement uses TRBV18 and TRBJ2-3, with TRBD1 matching 9 bases. CDR1 and CDR2 (germline): KGHSH, LQKENI. J gave up 3 bases and V 3 bases, and 4 bases lay outside the gene matches. The CDR3 runs 15 residues. The chain's CDR3 is CASSPNRGPTDTQYF. DNA for the CDR3: TGTGCCAGCTCACCCAACAGGGGGCCAACAGATACGCAGTATTTT.

This clonotype was counted ten times or more. The chain employs TRBV28 and TRBJ1-5; no clear D. Trimming stripped 5 bases from V and 2 bases from J, with 16 bases between. The CDR3 is 16 amino acids. Germline V gene data show CDR1 as MDHEN and CDR2 as SYDVKM. The CDR3 sequence: CASSPPRRSGNQPQHF. The CDR3 DNA is TGTGCCAGCAGTCCCCCCCGGAGGAGCGGCAATCAGCCCCAGCATTTT.

The chain has TRBV12-3 or TRBV12-4 and TRBJ2-1; possibly TRBD1 for D (5 bases). This CDR3 spans 13 amino acids. Trimming stripped 1 base from V and 6 bases from J, with 7 bases between. The CDR3 region is CASSLGQINEQFF. Written as DNA, the CDR3 is TGTGCCAGCAGTTTAGGACAGATCAATGAGCAGTTCTTC.

The rearrangement links TRBV6-5 to TRBJ1-6; D is unclear. The length of the CDR3 is 16 residues. Germline CDR1 and CDR2: MNHEY and SVGAGI. Trimming stripped 7 bases from V and 10 bases from J, with 23 bases between. The CDR3 loop is CASKVGRTHAGSPLHF. The DNA of the CDR3 is TGTGCCAGCAAGGTCGGCAGAACTCATGCAGGATCACCCCTCCACTTT.

CDR3 sequence: CSARSTSGYTDTQYF. The CDR3 DNA reads as TGCAGTGCTAGATCGACTAGCGGTTACACAGATACGCAGTATTTT. This chain links TRBV20-1 with TRBJ2-3; TRBD2 aligns across 9 bases. Trimming at V came to 2 bases and at J to 2 bases, leaving 5 bases not matched to a gene. CDR3 length: 15 residues. Germline lookup yields CDR1 DFQATT and CDR2 SNEGSKA (reference sequence).

The CDR3: CATSRDSSSDTQYF. CDR3 bases: TGTGCCACCAGCAGAGATTCTAGTAGCGATACGCAGTATTTT. The chain has TRBV15 and TRBJ2-3; D is unclear. There are 14 residues in the CDR3. V lost 0 bases and J 6 bases, leaving 10 bases between the germline ends. Germline V gene sequence: CDR1 LNHNV, CDR2 YYDKDF (reference sequence).

This chain connects TRBV30 to TRBJ1-1, with D possibly being TRBD1 (5 bases). Germline CDR1 reads GTSNPN; CDR2 reads SVGIG (reference sequence). This CDR3 has 12 residues. The V end lost 2 bases, the J end lost 8 bases, and 12 bases lay between the germline ends. CDR3: CAWSRGQGEAFF. The DNA for the CDR3 is TGTGCCTGGAGTCGTGGGCAGGGAGAAGCTTTCTTT.

The chain employs TRBV19 and TRBJ2-3; 8 positions match TRBD1. Germline V gene data show CDR1 as LNHDA and CDR2 as SQIVND (reference sequence). The ends lost 5 bases at V and 4 bases at J; junction bases unmatched: 8. This CDR3 comprises 15 residues. The CDR3: CASSRPGQAPDTQYF. The CDR3 DNA reads as TGTGCCAGTAGTCGGCCGGGACAGGCCCCAGATACGCAGTATTTT.

This clonotype came up many times. The gene calls are TRBV11-3 and TRBJ2-3; a possible D gene is TRBD2 (5 bases). The CDR3 extends over 17 amino acids. Germline V gene lookup returns CDR1 SGHNT and CDR2 YENEEA. The V and J ends lost 5 bases and 4 bases respectively, with 22 bases between them. In DNA form, the CDR3 reads TGTGCCAGCAGCCCGAGAGACGGGGAGAGGAGCGCAGATACGCAGTATTTT. This sequence encodes CASSPRDGERSADTQYF.

The V gene is TRBV9, the J gene TRBJ2-4; 8 nucleotides agree with TRBD1. J lost 3 bases, V lost 3 bases, and 8 bases had no gene match. Germline CDR1 SGDLS, CDR2 YYNGEE. The CDR3 has 16 amino acids. The CDR3 nucleotides are TGTGCCAGCAGCGGACGACAGGGGAATGACAAAAACATTCAGTACTTC. Translated: CASSGRQGNDKNIQYF. The full variable domain, rest sourced from reference TRBV9 and TRBJ2-4, is DSGVTQTPKHLITATGQRVTLRCSPRSGDLSVYWYQQSLDQGLQFLIQYYNGEERAKGNILERFSAQQFPDLHSELNLSSLELGDSALYFCASSGRQGNDKNIQYFGAGTRLSVL.

V usage is TRBV20-1 and J usage is TRBJ2-5, with a tentative D call TRBD2 (5 bases). Germline CDR1 reads DFQATT; CDR2 reads SNEGSKA (reference sequence). V was clipped by 1 base and J by 5 bases, with 11 bases between them. The CDR3 sequence is 13 residues long. CDR3 nucleotides: TGCAGTGCTAGAGGCCCGGGCGGGGAGACCCAGTACTTC. Translated, it gives CSARGPGGETQYF.

This clonotype occurred many times. The V call is TRBV24-1, the J call TRBJ2-2; 8 nucleotides align to TRBD1. J lost 5 bases, V lost 2 bases, and 6 bases had no gene match. This CDR3 contains 16 residues. Germline V CDR1 and CDR2: KGHDR, SFDVKD. CDR3 protein: CATSDYQGARTGELFF. CDR3 in DNA: TGTGCCACCAGTGATTACCAGGGGGCGCGTACCGGGGAGCTGTTTTTT.

This clonotype was seen a handful of times. The chain carries TRBV2 and TRBJ1-1, with 10 bases matching TRBD1. This CDR3 has 15 residues. V gave up 2 bases and J gave up 10 bases; unmatched junction bases: 10. CDR1 and CDR2 (germline): SNHLY, FYNNEI. The CDR3 here is CASSELGRQGARAFF. CDR3 nucleotides: TGTGCCAGCAGTGAACTGGGAAGACAGGGGGCACGAGCTTTCTTT.

Only a few counts were recorded for this clonotype. This sequence joins TRBV19 and TRBJ2-2, with 7 nucleotides matching TRBD2. Trimming at V came to 3 bases and at J to 3 bases, leaving 4 bases not matched to a gene. The CDR3 runs 15 residues. Germline V gene lookup returns CDR1 LNHDA and CDR2 SQIVND (reference sequence). Written as DNA, the CDR3 is TGTGCCAGTAGTATGAGACGGGAGGACACCGGGGAGCTGTTTTTT. Amino acids: CASSMRREDTGELFF.

This clonotype has at least ten counts. The chain uses TRBV12-3 or TRBV12-4 and TRBJ2-7, with unresolved D. CDR3 length: 11 residues. V was trimmed by 3 bases and J by 3 bases, leaving 3 bases between them. CDR3: CASSFFYEQYF. In DNA form, the CDR3 reads TGTGCCAGCAGTTTTTTCTACGAGCAGTACTTC.